This T cell receptor beta chain came from a study of PD-1 blockade in mismatch repair-deficient tumors. Profiled with immunoSEQ multiplex PCR; TCRdb holds only in-frame clones, not every one. The data show some 130,000 clones, about nine tenths seen once. This clone was picked up a small number of times. PCR or immunohistochemistry showed mismatch repair deficiency in every enrolled patient. The material sequenced was peripheral blood, taken 72 weeks after starting pembrolizumab. The receptor's source is an adult with mismatch repair-deficient cancer.

CDR3 in DNA: TGTGCCAGCAGCTTAGGGACTAGCGTCAACAATGAGCAGTTCTTC. Translating it yields CASSLGTSVNNEQFF. V usage is TRBV11-3 and J usage is TRBJ2-1; 9 nucleotides agree with TRBD2. This CDR3 comprises 15 residues. The germline V gene encodes CDR1 SGHNT and CDR2 YENEEA. V was pared by 1 base and J by 5 bases, with 3 bases of the junction left unmatched.